These 10 T cell receptor beta chains came from one sample sequenced in a study of blood T cells in healthy people across ages. PCR was performed a second time for about 7 to 11 cycles using a sample-barcoded 5' primer and a J-beta primer mix. One entry per CDR3 protein results from TCRdb running MiXCR on the 5' RACE reads. The sample has roughly 800,000 distinct CDR3 sequences, roughly 25% seen once. In addition, the sample was reused for a study of T cells of mothers and their children.

The sample comprised blood. The receptor set was obtained from a boy aged 5-17 years in good health.

This clonotype was seen a single time. The chain has TRBV12-3 or TRBV12-4 and TRBJ1-6; no clear D. The CDR3 is 15 amino acids. V was cut by 3 bases and J by 4 bases, with 10 bases left in between. CDR3 amino acids: CASSLGFPYNSPLHF. Here the CDR3 DNA reads TGTGCCAGCAGTTTGGGGTTTCCTTATAATTCACCCCTCCACTTT.

The rearrangement links TRBV20-1 to TRBJ2-1, with D maybe TRBD1 (6 bases). Germline V gives CDR1 DFQATT, CDR2 SNEGSKA (reference sequence). The CDR3 length is 16 residues. V was shortened by 5 bases and J by 2 bases, with 19 bases between the two germline ends. DNA for the CDR3: TGCAGTGCTGAACGCCGCCGACAGGTTGCCTACAATGAGCAGTTCTTC. As protein: CSAERRRQVAYNEQFF.

Comments on this clonotype: At one end the junction does not follow the germline gene, possibly because of a read error. The rearrangement links TRBV12-3 or TRBV12-4 to TRBJ2-3, with 7 positions matching TRBD2. This CDR3 is 15 amino acids long. CDR3 sequence reads: CASSPPGLNTDTQYF. CDR3 nucleotides: TGCGCCAGCAGCCCACCGGGACTAAACACAGATACGCAGTATTTT.

V usage is TRBV28 and J usage is TRBJ2-2; 11 nucleotides align to TRBD2. Per germline, CDR1 MDHEN and CDR2 SYDVKM. V trimming: 2 bases; J trimming: 6 bases; junction bases outside the gene matches: 8. The CDR3 contains 17 residues. DNA for the CDR3: TGTGCCAGCAGTTTAACTCCTCTAGCGGGGGGCCCCGGGGAGCTGTTTTTT. Encoded protein: CASSLTPLAGGPGELFF.

The chain joins TRBV6-5 to TRBJ1-2; the D gene is possibly TRBD1 (5 bases). CDR1 and CDR2 from the germline V gene are MNHEY and SVGAGI. V lost 10 bases and J 3 bases, leaving 12 bases between the germline ends. The CDR3 spans 12 residues. CDR3 sequence: CATREVDYGYTF. The CDR3 DNA reads TGTGCCACCAGGGAAGTGGACTATGGCTACACCTTC.

This clonotype was seen a handful of times. This sequence joins TRBV28 and TRBJ1-4, with 9 positions matching TRBD1. The V and J ends lost 6 bases and 4 bases, in that order; junction bases with no gene match: 3. Germline V gene lookup returns CDR1 MDHEN and CDR2 SYDVKM. The CDR3 runs 14 residues. The CDR3 protein is CASSRDRDNEKLFF. CDR3 nucleotide sequence: TGTGCCAGCAGCCGGGACAGGGATAATGAAAAACTGTTTTTT.

This clonotype turned up a few times. The J gene is TRBJ1-6, the V gene TRBV6-6; TRBD1 is a possible D gene (6 bases). This CDR3 is 15 amino acids long. Trimming removed 4 bases from V and 8 bases from J, with 15 bases in between. Germline V gene lookup returns CDR1 MNHNY and CDR2 SVGAGI (reference sequence). The CDR3 region is CASSLRGARDSPLHF. The CDR3, as DNA: TGTGCCAGCAGTTTGAGGGGGGCTAGAGATTCACCCCTCCACTTT.

The chain recombines TRBV29-1 with TRBJ2-1; D possibly corresponds to TRBD2 (7 bases). Germline loops: CDR1 SQVTM, CDR2 ANQGSEA. This CDR3 is 13 amino acids long. V dropped 7 bases and J dropped 6 bases, with 16 bases sitting between them. CDR3 in amino acids: CSAKDSGINEQFF. CDR3 DNA: TGCAGCGCTAAGGACAGCGGGATCAATGAGCAGTTCTTC.

This chain links TRBV6-1 with TRBJ2-5; D gene uncertain. The J call may be mistaken, given a closer DNA end match to TRBJ2-7. CDR1 and CDR2 (germline): MNHNS, SASEGT. This CDR3 contains 13 residues. CDR3: CASSPIGTYEQYF. Written as DNA, the CDR3 is TGTGCCAGCAGTCCTATTGGGACCTACGAGCAGTACTTC.

The genes are TRBV7-9 and TRBJ1-5; possibly TRBD1 for D (5 bases). Trimming removed 3 bases from V and 9 bases from J, with 9 bases in between. This CDR3 has 12 amino acids. Per germline, CDR1 SEHNR and CDR2 FQNEAQ (reference sequence). The CDR3 bases are TGTGCCAGCAGCTTTCCCGGGGCGCCCCAGCATTTT. Its protein is CASSFPGAPQHF.